This T cell receptor beta chain came from a study of identical twins (dated by TCRdb to the mid-2010s). For the wider study: TCR alpha and beta repertoires from monozygotic twins, unrelated adults of various ages and cord blood were deep-sequenced to test whether fetal clonotypes persist. Replicate twin experiments were performed at different times using different library preparation protocols to rule out contamination. What the research found in general, with its limitations: In monozygotic twins, out-of-frame TCR alpha sharing was systematically underestimated by recombination models, although the models agreed with sharing between unrelated individuals. Because the same donors could not be followed over many years, conclusions were based on cross-sectional statistical analysis. Compared with coincidental sharing between unrelated individuals, out-of-frame TCR alpha sequences shared between twins showed an excess of sequences with low generation probability. Invariant T cells such as MAIT and iNKT could partly confound zero-insertion analyses, though diverse VJ usage argued against this for most clonotypes. A weaker excess of twin sharing was found in beta out-of-frame sequences because the signal-to-noise ratio was lowered by fewer shared sequences. Abundant cord blood beta clonotypes carried fewer insertions; young adult naive repertoires showed a weaker similar trend, while memory repertoires showed none.

Only healthy Caucasian donors were included. The twin cohort comprised three pairs of female monozygotic twins, all aged about 18 to 30 years. Peripheral blood mononuclear cells were used as the source from which RNA for TCR libraries was isolated. Preparation of the library involved 5' RACE. Sequencer: Illumina HiSeq 2000. A universal primer binding site was introduced by template switching, and a unique molecular identifier was present in the final cDNA, enabling accurate counting of TCR cDNA molecules. Specific primers in the conserved constant-segment region were used to synthesize first-strand cDNA for the TCR alpha and beta chains. Each cDNA library was double barcoded, with a SMART-Mk sample barcode plus Illumina barcodes, to control for contamination. TruSeq adapter sequences, together with Illumina sample barcodes, were added in two successive PCR steps. The Illumina HiSeq platform was used with custom primers to sequence TCR alpha and beta cDNA libraries. As for the authors' bioinformatics: Unique molecular identifiers were extracted from raw reads with MiGEC, and CDR3 positions were determined with MiXCR. For each individual, recombination models were inferred using an EM algorithm with the repgenHMM and IGoR tools. Shared clonotypes were analyzed with the tcR package in R, and sharing was normalized by the product of cloneset sizes. Out-of-frame nonproductive sequences were analyzed to study raw recombination free of thymic and clonal selection effects. Using fastp trimming at Q25 and MiXCR clonotype assembly, TCRdb reanalyzed the public sequencing data and kept in-frame beta chains. For every CDR3 protein sequence, its rows merge into one entry that carries the most common genes and DNA. What appears here as the V and J calls and clone size reflects TCRdb's work, not the paper's. The sample table holds nearly 900,000 distinct CDR3 sequences, of which roughly 12% were seen once. About 1.5% of the sample goes to the ten largest clones.

A word on this clonotype: The antigen it recognizes is unknown. It has no much larger one-base neighbor in the sample; base qualities were not kept.

For this chain, trimming is 0 bases at the V end and 1 base at the J end, and the number of junction bases without a gene match is 5. The germline V gene (reference sequence) specifies LNHNV as CDR1 and YYDKDF as CDR2. Including the terminal cysteine and phenylalanine, the CDR3 comprises 16 residues. Only CDR3 DNA is held: 48 bases, read in frame from base 1. These same data were also listed under a study on yellow fever vaccine responses in identical twins. According to the second study: According to the authors, the vaccine-induced T cell response in identical twins seemed to be partly convergent and partly specific to each individual. In identical twins, the study followed T cell clones that responded to the vaccine with precision.

The sequence derives from a woman aged 18-29 years in good health. This chain is built from TRBV15 and TRBJ2-5; TRBD2 matches 7 bases in the middle. Material for sequencing was PBMCs. This receptor has the CDR3 CATSRDPPGGQETQYF. The DNA sequence is TGTGCCACCAGCAGAGATCCCCCGGGGGGCCAAGAGACCCAGTACTTC.